The 14 T cell receptor beta chains presented below share a single source sample, sequenced in a study of blood T cells in healthy people across ages. A second PCR, run for roughly 7 to 11 cycles, used a sample-barcoded 5' primer plus a J-beta primer mix. In TCRdb, the 5' RACE reads were re-called with MiXCR into one record per CDR3 protein. The sample lists about 1.8 million distinct CDR3 sequences; approximately 50% were seen once. The sample was blood. Receptor source: a middle-aged woman in good health.

The chain is built from TRBV28 and TRBJ2-1; 7 bases align to TRBD2. The DNA end favors TRBJ2-7, so the J call may be wrong. Looked up from germline, CDR1 is MDHEN and CDR2 is SYDVKM. The CDR3 runs 14 residues. The CDR3 loop reads CATQVTSEYNEQYF. The CDR3 coding sequence is TGTGCCACCCAGGTCACTAGCGAATACAATGAGCAGTACTTC.

The V and J genes are TRBV3-1 and TRBJ2-3; 10 nucleotides match TRBD2. After removal of 4 bases from V and 4 bases from J, the junction contained 5 bases not matched to a gene. Germline V gene sequence: CDR1 LGHDT, CDR2 YNNKEL (reference sequence). This CDR3 comprises 15 residues. The CDR3: CASSRGLASSDTQYF. CDR3 DNA sequence: TGTGCCAGCAGCCGGGGACTAGCGAGTTCAGATACGCAGTATTTT.

The chain employs TRBV7-2 and TRBJ2-1, with D tentatively TRBD1 or TRBD2 (6 bases each). Germline assignment: CDR1 SGHTA and CDR2 FQGNSA. V lost 5 bases and J 8 bases, leaving 13 bases between the germline ends. The CDR3 contains 13 residues. This CDR3 reads CASSRGGGDEQFF. The CDR3 nucleotides read TGTGCCAGCAGCCGTGGGGGCGGGGATGAGCAGTTCTTC.

The sample holds a few counts of this clonotype. The chain is built from TRBV7-8 and TRBJ2-4; D gene uncertain. The better agreement between TRBJ2-7 and the DNA end casts doubt on the J call. Germline V gene data show CDR1 as SGHVS and CDR2 as FQNEAQ. This CDR3 is 14 amino acids long. CDR3 region: CASRTEPYVHEQYF. The CDR3 DNA sequence: TGTGCCAGCAGGACCGAACCCTATGTACACGAGCAGTACTTC.

This chain joins TRBV6-2 or TRBV6-3 and TRBJ2-3; 8 bases are a match to TRBD2. V lost 6 bases and J lost 1; bases outside the gene matches: 15. The CDR3 covers 18 residues. From germline, CDR1 is MNHEY and CDR2 SVGEGT. The CDR3 sequence is CASRPLGLAGDRTDTQYF. CDR3 in DNA: TGTGCCAGCAGACCCCTCGGCCTAGCGGGTGATCGCACAGATACGCAGTATTTT.

The V and J genes are TRBV7-9 and TRBJ2-5; TRBD1 matches 10 bases. Germline-derived CDR1 and CDR2 are SEHNR and FQNEAQ (reference sequence). V lost 6 bases, J lost 13 bases, and 14 bases stayed unmatched. The CDR3 sequence is 14 residues long. This chain's CDR3 is CASSTGTGVKELYF. CDR3 in DNA: TGTGCCAGCAGTACCGGGACAGGGGTGAAAGAGCTGTACTTC.

The chain joins TRBV7-8 to TRBJ2-7; TRBD1 might be the D (5 bases). The CDR3 is made up of 15 amino acids. Germline CDR1 is SGHVS and CDR2 is FQNEAQ. V gave up 2 bases and J gave up 4 bases, with 15 bases separating them. The CDR3 loop is CASSLLLTGEYEQYF. CDR3 nucleotides: TGTGCCAGCAGCTTATTACTTACAGGAGAATACGAGCAGTACTTC.

The chain combines TRBV4-2 with TRBJ2-4; TRBD1 matches 11 bases. Gene TRBJ2-7 matches the end of the DNA better, so the J call may be wrong. Germline V gene lookup returns CDR1 LGHNA and CDR2 YNFKEQ. The CDR3 sequence is 18 residues long. Written as DNA, the CDR3 is TGTGCCAGCAGCCAGTATTTGGGGGGACAGGGGGTAACCTACGAGCAGTACTTC. Amino acid sequence: CASSQYLGGQGVTYEQYF.

This clonotype has only a few counts. This rearrangement joins TRBV6-2 or TRBV6-3 to TRBJ2-1, with D perhaps TRBD2 (7 bases). Deletions cut 2 bases from V and 4 bases from J, with 9 bases between. Germline CDR1 reads MNHEY; CDR2 reads SVGEGT. The CDR3 is 14 residues long. CDR3 residues: CASSYGGAYNEQFF. The CDR3, as DNA: TGTGCCAGCAGTTACGGGGGGGCATACAATGAGCAGTTCTTC.

About this clonotype itself: The junction shows a germline mismatch at one end, possibly a read error. This chain connects TRBV7-9 to TRBJ2-7; 10 nucleotides align to TRBD1. Near its end, the DNA agrees better with TRBJ2-5, so the J call may be wrong. CDR1 SEHNR and CDR2 FQNEAQ come from the germline V gene (reference sequence). This CDR3 contains 16 residues. The CDR3 sequence: CARSFTGTGDGKTQYF. For the CDR3, the DNA is TGTGCCCGCAGCTTCACCGGGACAGGGGATGGGAAGACCCAGTACTTC.

The chain combines TRBV4-2 with TRBJ2-2; D call uncertain. Trimming left V 1 base short and J 1 base short, with 13 bases between. The germline gives CDR1 LGHNA, CDR2 YNFKEQ. CDR3 size: 17 residues. The CDR3 DNA sequence: TGTGCCAGCAGCCAAGGAGATTGGACGCAGAACACCGGGGAGCTGTTTTTT. It yields the protein CASSQGDWTQNTGELFF.

The chain is built from TRBV14 and TRBJ2-7; 7 positions agree with TRBD1. The J call may be faulty, since TRBJ2-5 better matches the DNA end. This CDR3 spans 12 amino acids. Germline CDR1 SGHDN, CDR2 FVKESK. The CDR3 nucleotides are TGTGCCAGCAATGAGGGGGCTGAGACCCAGTACTTC. Translating it yields CASNEGAETQYF.

The V gene is TRBV6-5, the J gene TRBJ1-6; TRBD1 matches 7 bases. CDR3 length: 16 amino acids. The V gene's germline CDR1 is MNHEY and CDR2 SVGAGI. Trimming cost V 2 bases and J 7 bases; bases outside gene matches: 8. The CDR3 region has the DNA TGTGCCAGCAGTTACGACCCGACAGGGAAGAATTCACCCCTCCACTTT. Translation: CASSYDPTGKNSPLHF.

The J gene is TRBJ1-1, the V gene TRBV7-2; no reliable D call. Germline V gene lookup returns CDR1 SGHTA and CDR2 FQGNSA. Trimming shortened V by 5 bases and J by 4 bases, and 14 bases separated the two germline ends. The CDR3 spans 14 residues. CDR3 bases: TGTGCCAGCAGCAATAGTCTTCGGTCCACTGAAGCTTTCTTT. Translated, it gives CASSNSLRSTEAFF.